This T cell receptor beta chain was documented in a study of cytomegalovirus exposure and HLA in healthy donors. The assay was immunoSEQ multiplex PCR, and TCRdb's table has in-frame clones only and misses some. The profile shows roughly 76,000 clones, over 85% of them singletons. Study-wide findings and caveats: One later analysis, an examination of the 90 to 150 validation repertoires, found that first-cohort TCR clusters tended to co-occur in them.

This clone was seen only a few times. Its cognate antigen is unknown. Per the germline V gene, CDR1 is SGHRS and CDR2 is YFSETQ. The CDR3 consists of 14 residues. Trimming shortened V by 3 bases and J by 0 bases, and 8 bases separated the two germline ends. The source is a man aged 18 to 35 in good health and CMV-seropositive. The sample consisted of PBMCs. The V call is TRBV5-1, the J call TRBJ2-3, with TRBD1 as a possible D gene (5 bases). The CDR3 DNA is TGCGCCAGCAGCTCGGACAAAAGCACAGATACGCAGTATTTT. It codes for CASSSDKSTDTQYF.